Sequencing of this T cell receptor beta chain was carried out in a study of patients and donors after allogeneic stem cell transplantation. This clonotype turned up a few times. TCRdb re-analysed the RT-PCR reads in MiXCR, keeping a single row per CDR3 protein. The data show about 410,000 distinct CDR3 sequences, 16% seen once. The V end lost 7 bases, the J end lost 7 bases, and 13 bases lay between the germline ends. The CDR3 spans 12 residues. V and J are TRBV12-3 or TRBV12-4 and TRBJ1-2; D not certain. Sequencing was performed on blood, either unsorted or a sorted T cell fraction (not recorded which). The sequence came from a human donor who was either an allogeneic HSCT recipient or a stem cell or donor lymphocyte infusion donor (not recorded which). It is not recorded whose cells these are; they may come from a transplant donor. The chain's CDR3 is CASTAPSTGYTF. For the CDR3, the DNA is TGTGCCAGCACTGCCCCCTCCACTGGCTACACCTTC.